Sequencing of this T cell receptor (beta chain) was carried out in a study of T-cell reconstitution after alpha-beta-depleted transplantation in children. Study-level results: Certain patients had high TCRbeta diversity at day 60, and it came from recipient T cells and thymic progenitors that survived. As was reported, about two months after transplant, alpha-beta T cells came from several hundred expanded graft clones. One year post-transplant, T-cell counts and diversity were largely derived from T cells produced anew.

Ten or more counts support this clonotype. Its cognate antigen is unknown. From germline, CDR1 is DFQATT and CDR2 SNEGSKA (reference sequence). CDR3 length: 15 residues. Trimming cost V 6 bases and J 12 bases; bases outside gene matches: 12. Preparation of the TCRbeta library was carried out with unique molecular identifiers. TCRdb re-called the PCR reads through MiXCR, storing one row per CDR3 protein. The sample contains 400,000 to 550,000 distinct CDR3 sequences, about 11% of which appear only once. The TCR originated in a child aged 2 to 15 with inherited bone marrow failure, due to receive a stem cell transplant. The source material was PBMCs, sampled before TCRalphabeta/CD19-depleted stem cell transplant. The chain is built from TRBV20-1 and TRBJ2-1; 15 bases are shared with TRBD2. The CDR3 coding sequence is TGCAGTGCCCCTCCATCCGGGACTAGCGGGAGGAGGCAGTTCTTC. Its protein is CSAPPSGTSGRRQFF.